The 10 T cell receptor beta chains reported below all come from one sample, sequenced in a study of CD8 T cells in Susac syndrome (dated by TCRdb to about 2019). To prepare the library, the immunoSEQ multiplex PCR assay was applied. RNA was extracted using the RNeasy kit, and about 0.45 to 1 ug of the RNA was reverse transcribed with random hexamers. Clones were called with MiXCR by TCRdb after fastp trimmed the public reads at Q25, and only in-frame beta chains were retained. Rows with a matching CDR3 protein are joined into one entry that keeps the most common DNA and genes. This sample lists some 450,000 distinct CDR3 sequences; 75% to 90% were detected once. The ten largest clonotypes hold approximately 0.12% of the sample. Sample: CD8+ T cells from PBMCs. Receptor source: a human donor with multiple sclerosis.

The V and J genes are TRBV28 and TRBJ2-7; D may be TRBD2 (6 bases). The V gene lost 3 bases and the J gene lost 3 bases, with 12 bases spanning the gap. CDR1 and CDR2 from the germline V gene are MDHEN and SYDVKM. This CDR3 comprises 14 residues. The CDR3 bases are TGTGCCAGCAGTTTGCCTAGCGTTAACTACGAGCAGTACTTC. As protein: CASSLPSVNYEQYF.

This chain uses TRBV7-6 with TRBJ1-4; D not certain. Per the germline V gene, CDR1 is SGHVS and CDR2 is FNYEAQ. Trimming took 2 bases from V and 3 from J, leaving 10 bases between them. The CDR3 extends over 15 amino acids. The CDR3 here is CASSLTLMPNEKLFF. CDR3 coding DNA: TGTGCCAGCAGCTTAACGCTCATGCCTAATGAAAAACTGTTTTTT.

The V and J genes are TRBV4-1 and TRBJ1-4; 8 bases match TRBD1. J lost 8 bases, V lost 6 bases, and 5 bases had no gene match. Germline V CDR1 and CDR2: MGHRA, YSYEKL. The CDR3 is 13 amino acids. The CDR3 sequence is CASSGTGQEKLFF. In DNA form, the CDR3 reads TGCGCCAGCAGTGGGACAGGTCAAGAAAAACTGTTTTTT.

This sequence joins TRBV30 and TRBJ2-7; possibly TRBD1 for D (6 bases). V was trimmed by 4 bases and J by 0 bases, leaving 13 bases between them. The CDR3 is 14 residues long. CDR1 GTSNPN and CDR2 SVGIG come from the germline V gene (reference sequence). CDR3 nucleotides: TGTGCCTGGATCCGACAGGAAAACTCCTACGAGCAGTACTTC. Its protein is CAWIRQENSYEQYF.

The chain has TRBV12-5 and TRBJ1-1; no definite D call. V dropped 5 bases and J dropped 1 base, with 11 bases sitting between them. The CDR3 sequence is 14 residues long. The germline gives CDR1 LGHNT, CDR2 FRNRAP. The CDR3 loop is CASGTTSGNTEAFF. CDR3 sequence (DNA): TGTGCTAGTGGTACTACATCAGGGAACACTGAAGCTTTCTTT.

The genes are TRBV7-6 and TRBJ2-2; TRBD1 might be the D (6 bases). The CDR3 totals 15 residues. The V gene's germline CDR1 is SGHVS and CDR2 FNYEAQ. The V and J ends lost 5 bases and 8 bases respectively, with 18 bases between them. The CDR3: CASSRRQEGWGELFF. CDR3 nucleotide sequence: TGTGCCAGCAGCCGGAGACAGGAAGGCTGGGGGGAGCTGTTTTTT.

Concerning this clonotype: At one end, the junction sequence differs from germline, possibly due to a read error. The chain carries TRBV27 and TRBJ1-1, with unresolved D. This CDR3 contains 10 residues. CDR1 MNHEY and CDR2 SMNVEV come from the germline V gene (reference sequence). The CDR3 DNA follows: TGTGCCAGCAGTTTATCAGTGGCCCACTTT. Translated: CASSLSVAHF.

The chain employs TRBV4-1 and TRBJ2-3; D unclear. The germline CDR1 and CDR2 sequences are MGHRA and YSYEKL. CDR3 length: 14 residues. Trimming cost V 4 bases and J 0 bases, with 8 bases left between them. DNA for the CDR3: TGCGCCAGCAGCCCCGCCGTCAGCACAGATACGCAGTATTTT. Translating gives CASSPAVSTDTQYF.

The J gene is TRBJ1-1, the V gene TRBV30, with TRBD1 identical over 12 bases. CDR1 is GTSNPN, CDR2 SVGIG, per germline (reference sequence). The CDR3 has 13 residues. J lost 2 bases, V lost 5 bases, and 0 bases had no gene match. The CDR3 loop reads CAWGTGGNTEAFF. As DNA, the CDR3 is TGTGCCTGGGGGACAGGGGGCAACACTGAAGCTTTCTTT.

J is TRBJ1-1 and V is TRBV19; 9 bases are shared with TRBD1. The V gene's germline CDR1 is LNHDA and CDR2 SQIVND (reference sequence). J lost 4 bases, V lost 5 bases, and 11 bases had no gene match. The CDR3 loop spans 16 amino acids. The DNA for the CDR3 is TGTGCCAGTAGTCACCTTGGGGGACAGGGAGGCACTGAAGCTTTCTTT. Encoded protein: CASSHLGGQGGTEAFF.